The T cell receptor (beta chain) under discussion was sequenced for a study of T cells in Graves' hyperthyroidism and ophthalmopathy. Study in general: Peripheral blood was collected at initial diagnosis, before any treatment. Study-wide findings and caveats: Ophthalmopathy and stable hyperthyroidism were told apart by a 13 V-J model. Most thyroid-expanded clonotypes above 0.001 were also found in blood.

Germline V gene lookup returns CDR1 LNHDA and CDR2 SQIVND (reference sequence). This CDR3 is built from 14 residues. The germline V and J ends were trimmed by 5 bases and 2 bases, with 13 bases remaining between them. Uncontrolled infection, other autoimmune disease, pregnancy or lactation disqualified patients from enrolment. A remark on this clonotype: What it binds is unknown.

The investigators amplified TCR beta CDR3 regions from RNA transcripts. With the HTBI primer set, the TCR CDR3 went through a first round of RT-PCR. TCRdb re-called the multiplex PCR reads with MiXCR, one entry per CDR3 protein. The sample gives 380,000 or so distinct CDR3 sequences, roughly 13% of which show up once; more than 20% is in the top ten. The chain recombines TRBV19 with TRBJ2-7; maybe TRBD1 (5 bases). The source material was blood. This sequence originates from a man under 40 with Graves' hyperthyroidism that later progressed to Graves' ophthalmopathy. CDR3 sequence reads: CASSLTESPYEQYF. CDR3 DNA: TGTGCCAGTAGTCTGACAGAGTCCCCCTACGAGCAGTACTTC.